The present TCR beta chain was sequenced within a study of identical twins. TCRdb independently ran MiXCR on the 5' RACE reads; one entry per CDR3 protein. This table has hundreds of thousands of distinct CDR3 sequences, around 24% appearing once. In its sample, this clonotype was seen a few times. Only healthy Caucasians were included as donors. Trimming at V came to 4 bases and at J to 1 base, leaving 7 bases not matched to a gene. This CDR3 is built from 18 residues. CDR1 SGDLS and CDR2 YYNGEE come from the germline V gene. This sample was shared with a second study, whose subject was T cells expressing NK-cell markers. From that second work: Six donors had dominant NKG2C+ clonotypes that comprised about 1.0-8% of their CD8+ T cells.

The sample comprised CD4+ T cells sorted from blood. This TCR came from a woman in her late teens or twenties in good health. The V call is TRBV9, the J call TRBJ2-3, with 15 positions matching TRBD2. In nucleotides, the CDR3 is TGTGCCAGCAGCCCCGGACTAGCGGGGGGGCTGCGCACAGATACGCAGTATTTT. The encoded protein is CASSPGLAGGLRTDTQYF. Filled out from reference TRBV9 and TRBJ2-3, the complete variable domain reads DSGVTQTPKHLITATGQRVTLRCSPRSGDLSVYWYQQSLDQGLQFLIQYYNGEERAKGNILERFSAQQFPDLHSELNLSSLELGDSALYFCASSPGLAGGLRTDTQYFGPGTRLTVL.